A selection of T cell receptor beta chains follows, all from one sample in a study of cytomegalovirus exposure and HLA in healthy donors. The data were produced by immunoSEQ multiplex PCR, yet TCRdb's version contains in-frame clones alone and is incomplete. The profile shows 150,000 to 200,000 clones, around 79% of them singletons. Sequences were obtained from PBMCs. These receptors all stem from a man aged 40-50 years in good health and CMV-seronegative. CDR3s include the opening cysteine and the closing phenylalanine or tryptophan. The order of the fields is D gene, V gene, J gene, clone size, CDR3 DNA, CDR3 protein. D genes are given only for firm matches. Part of the rows lack a size; the others show once, few, many or a class for expanded clones.

TRBD1	TRBV7-8	TRBJ2-7	few	TGTGCCAGCAGCTTAGGCTACAGGGGGCCCACCTACGAGCAGTACTTC	CASSLGYRGPTYEQYF
TRBD2	TRBV18	TRBJ2-5	NA	TGTGCCAGCTCACCAACTAGCGGGGTCCAAGAGACCCAGTACTTC	CASSPTSGVQETQYF
NA	TRBV7-9	TRBJ2-7	NA	TGTGCCAGCAGCTTACAGTCCTACGAGCAGTACTTC	CASSLQSYEQYF
TRBD2	TRBV18	TRBJ2-3	once	TGTGCCAGCTCACCGAACGAAGCGGGGGGTGGCACAGATACGCAGTATTTT	CASSPNEAGGGTDTQYF
TRBD1	TRBV5-6	TRBJ1-5	few	TGTGCCAGCAGCTTTTCGGGACAGGGTCTCAATCAGCCCCAGCATTTT	CASSFSGQGLNQPQHF
NA	TRBV5-4	TRBJ1-3	NA	TGTGCCAGCGGGACCTGGGGGGGCCGAAACACCATATATTTT	CASGTWGGRNTIYF
TRBD1	TRBV13	TRBJ2-5	few	TGTGCCAGCAGCCTCCGGACAGGGCCTGTGGAGACCCAGTACTTC	CASSLRTGPVETQYF
TRBD1	TRBV5-6	TRBJ1-5	NA	TGTGCCAGCAGCTTGGGACAGGGGATCCCCCTTGGCAATCAGCCCCAGCATTTT	CASSLGQGIPLGNQPQHF
TRBD1	TRBV4-3	TRBJ2-3	NA	TGCGCCAGCAGCCAAGAAGGGGGCCCCCTGCCGGATACGCAGTATTTT	CASSQEGGPLPDTQYF
TRBD1	TRBV19	TRBJ2-2	NA	TGTGCCAGTAGTGACAGGGGACCCCCCGGGGAGCTGTTTTTT	CASSDRGPPGELFF
NA	TRBV2	TRBJ1-5	NA	TGTGCCAGCAGTGAACCCCTACGGGGCAATCAGCCCCAGCATTTT	CASSEPLRGNQPQHF
TRBD2	TRBV6-1	TRBJ2-1	once	TGTGCCACGGTAGCTAGCGGGGGCCACAATGAGCAGTTCTTC	CATVASGGHNEQFF
TRBD2	TRBV28	TRBJ2-5	NA	TGTGCCAGCAGGACTAGCGGGGGTTCGTACCAAGAGACCCAGTACTTC	CASRTSGGSYQETQYF
NA	TRBV7-8	TRBJ2-7	NA	TGTGCCAGCAGCTTAGAGCCGGGTTACTACGAGCAGTACTTC	CASSLEPGYYEQYF
NA	TRBV7-2	TRBJ1-6	NA	TGTGCCAGCAGCTTAGAGGGAGCGGCATATAATTCACCCCTCCACTTT	CASSLEGAAYNSPLHF
NA	TRBV21-1	TRBJ2-1	NA	TGTGCCAGCAGCAAGGCCCTCCGGGACAGGGGTCCCAATGAGCAGTTCTTC	CASSKALRDRGPNEQFF
NA	TRBV10-3	TRBJ2-7	NA	TGTGCCATCAGTGAGTTTACTGGCTCCTACGAGCAGTACTTC	CAISEFTGSYEQYF
TRBD1	TRBV7-9	TRBJ1-4	NA	TGTGCCAGCAGCTCTTCGGACAGGGGGAGAGGTGAAAAACTGTTTTTT	CASSSSDRGRGEKLFF
NA	TRBV5-1	TRBJ1-1	NA	TGCGCCAGCAGCTTGGGGCCACTAGCTGTGAACACTGAAGCTTTCTTT	CASSLGPLAVNTEAFF
TRBD2	TRBV4-1	TRBJ2-7	NA	TGCGCCAGCAGCCGGGGATCGGGGGGCTCCTACGAGCAGTACTTC	CASSRGSGGSYEQYF
TRBD2	TRBV27	TRBJ2-5	NA	TGTGCCAGCAGGGGGACTAGCGGGCCCGCGGCCCAGTACTTC	CASRGTSGPAAQYF
TRBD1	TRBV5-4	TRBJ1-2	NA	TGTGCCAGCAGCTTGGCCGGGACAGGCTATGGCTACACCTTC	CASSLAGTGYGYTF
NA	TRBV6-4	TRBJ2-1	NA	TGTGCCAGCAGCCTGGACAGCCACAATGAGCAGTTCTTC	CASSLDSHNEQFF
TRBD1	TRBV11-2	TRBJ2-5	NA	TGTGCCAGCAGCTCACGGACAGGGGGAGAGACCCAGTACTTC	CASSSRTGGETQYF
NA	TRBV29-1	TRBJ2-5	NA	TGCAGCGTTGAAGAGACCACAGGGAGAGAGACCCAGTACTTC	CSVEETTGRETQYF
NA	TRBV6-5	TRBJ1-2	NA	TGTGCCAGCAGTTCTAGGATCTATGGCTATGGCTACACCTTC	CASSSRIYGYGYTF
NA	TRBV5-6	TRBJ1-1	once	TGTGCCAGCACCACAGATAGAATGAACACTGAAGCTTTCTTT	CASTTDRMNTEAFF
NA	TRBV18	TRBJ1-2	NA	TGTGCCAGCTCACCAGGCAGGGACTATGGCTACACCTTC	CASSPGRDYGYTF
NA	TRBV20-1	TRBJ1-2	NA	TGCAGTGCTATCTCAGGGGCTGGCTACACCTTC	CSAISGAGYTF
NA	TRBV28	TRBJ2-5	NA	TGTGCCAGCAGAGATACGGAACAGGGAGGGTGGGAGACCCAGTACTTC	CASRDTEQGGWETQYF
NA	TRBV5-6	TRBJ2-1	NA	TGTGCCAGCAGCTTGGAAGGGGAGGTCTACAATGAGCAGTTCTTC	CASSLEGEVYNEQFF
TRBD2	TRBV5-1	TRBJ2-3	NA	TGCGCCAGCAGCTTGGAGGCTAGCGGGGGGGCAGATACGCAGTATTTT	CASSLEASGGADTQYF
NA	TRBV10-1	TRBJ2-2	NA	TGCGCCAGCAGTGAGACGCCGCTGACAGGGACTAACACCGGGGAGCTGTTTTTT	CASSETPLTGTNTGELFF
NA	TRBV5-1	TRBJ1-6	NA	TGCGCCAGCAGCTTTCAAGCGGGGGAGGGCTCACCCCTCCACTTT	CASSFQAGEGSPLHF
NA	TRBV6-1	TRBJ1-1	NA	TGTGCCAGCAGTGAGAATCAGGTCCCAGGTCGGACTGAAGCTTTCTTT	CASSENQVPGRTEAFF
TRBD1	TRBV11-3	TRBJ1-1	NA	TGTGCCAGCAGCGTGACAGGGGGCAACACTGAAGCTTTCTTT	CASSVTGGNTEAFF
NA	TRBV6-4	TRBJ2-6	NA	TGTGCCAGCAGTGACTCGACAGGGGCCAACGTCCTGACTTTC	CASSDSTGANVLTF
NA	TRBV28	TRBJ1-4	NA	TGTGCCAGCAGTTTAGGCGGGGGAGGGGAAAAACTGTTTTTT	CASSLGGGGEKLFF
TRBD1	TRBV7-9	TRBJ1-1	few	TGTGCCAGCAGCTTACGGGGACAGGGGGAAGCGGACACTGAAGCTTTCTTT	CASSLRGQGEADTEAFF
TRBD1	TRBV2	TRBJ2-7	NA	TGTGCCAGCGCCCTGGACAGGGTTCTTGGTTACGAGCAGTACTTC	CASALDRVLGYEQYF